This T cell receptor beta chain derives from a study of siplizumab effects on memory and regulatory T cells. Germline trimming cut 7 bases from V and 1 base from J; bases unmatched to any gene: 16. The CDR3 is 18 residues long. The V gene's germline CDR1 is MDHEN and CDR2 SYDVKM. Sequenced by immunoSEQ multiplex PCR; TCRdb stores in-frame clones only, minus some. This repertoire shows about 50,000 clones, 95% to 98% found once; its top ten account for around 0.6%. The chain employs TRBV28 and TRBJ2-1, with TRBD2 matching over 7 bases. The sequence came from a human donor in good health. The source material was naive CD4+ T cells sorted from blood. CDR3 in amino acids: CASTDGGRASGSYNEQFF. In nucleotides, the CDR3 is TGTGCCAGCACCGACGGGGGGAGGGCCTCGGGATCCTACAATGAGCAGTTCTTC. Filled out from reference TRBV28 and TRBJ2-1, the complete variable domain reads DVKVTQSSRYLVKRTGEKVFLECVQDMDHENMFWYRQDPGLGLRLIYFSYDVKMKEKGDIPEGYSVSREKKERFSLILESASTNQTSMYLCASTDGGRASGSYNEQFFGPGTRLTVL.